This T cell receptor (beta chain) was sequenced during a study of cytomegalovirus exposure and HLA in healthy donors. The CDR3 has 15 amino acids. V lost 3 bases and J lost 3; bases outside the gene matches: 2. Per germline, CDR1 SGHTA and CDR2 FQGNSA. Use of 60 Vbeta and 13 Jbeta primers characterized the PCR. The table came from immunoSEQ multiplex PCR; TCRdb's copy has only in-frame clones and leaves some out. The table lists 150,000 to 200,000 clones. The TCR originated in a woman aged 18 to 35 in good health and CMV-seropositive. This chain joins TRBV7-2 and TRBJ2-2; TRBD1 matches 9 bases. The specimen sequenced was PBMCs. CDR3 nucleotides: TGTGCCAGCAGCTTCCGGGACAGGGACACCGGGGAGCTGTTTTTT. Translation: CASSFRDRDTGELFF.